A selection of T cell receptor beta chains follows, all from one sample in a study of graft-versus-host responses after intestinal transplantation. For these receptors, no antigen is known. Using immunoSEQ multiplex PCR, the repertoire was profiled, and TCRdb retains in-frame clones only, with some absent. Here the sample spans approximately 99,000 clones, 85% to 95% being singletons. The specimen comprised unstimulated CD8+ T cells sorted from spleen or lymph node cells, sampled before transplant. Receptors originate from a human donor who was the organ donor for an intestinal transplant. CDR3s include the opening cysteine and the closing phenylalanine or tryptophan. The order of the fields is clone size, D gene, V gene, J gene, CDR3 protein, CDR3 DNA. D genes are given only for firm matches. A row's size may be missing; if present it is once, few, many or a size class.

>once|.|TRBV18|TRBJ2-1
CASSPPMRGLINEQFF
TGTGCCAGCTCACCACCAATGCGGGGGCTTATCAATGAGCAGTTCTTC
>.|.|TRBV2|TRBJ1-1
CASSDKAKAFF
TGTGCCAGCAGTGATAAAGCTAAAGCTTTCTTT
>.|.|TRBV14|TRBJ2-4
CASSSLGREGPDYF
TGTGCCAGCAGCTCCCTCGGCAGGGAAGGCCCAGATTACTTC
>.|.|TRBV13|TRBJ1-3
CASSSRGIPGNTIYF
TGTGCCAGCAGCTCAAGGGGAATACCTGGAAACACCATATATTTT
>.|.|TRBV9|TRBJ1-5
CASTPGDSGQPQHF
TGTGCCAGCACCCCCGGGGACTCAGGACAGCCCCAGCATTTT
>.|.|TRBV4-1|TRBJ1-1
CASSQGQNTEAFF
TGCGCCAGCAGCCAGGGACAGAACACTGAAGCTTTCTTT
>.|.|TRBV27|TRBJ1-5
CASSPYNQPQHF
TGTGCCAGCAGTCCGTACAATCAGCCCCAGCATTTT
>.|.|TRBV4-1|TRBJ2-7
CASSQSSYEQYF
TGCGCCAGCAGCCAAAGCTCCTACGAGCAGTACTTC
>.|.|TRBV19|TRBJ1-1
CASSIILQGTEAFF
TGTGCCAGTAGTATAATCCTCCAGGGGACCGAAGCTTTCTTT
>once|.|TRBV20-1|TRBJ2-7
CSAIDMDEQYF
TGCAGTGCCATTGACATGGACGAGCAGTACTTC
>.|TRBD2|TRBV5-1|TRBJ2-1
CASSFPSGRALMYNEQFF
TGCGCCAGCAGCTTTCCTAGCGGGAGGGCATTGATGTACAATGAGCAGTTCTTC
>.|.|TRBV5-1|TRBJ2-1
CASSLDWASYNEQFF
TGCGCCAGCAGCTTGGACTGGGCCTCCTACAATGAGCAGTTCTTC
>.|.|TRBV5-1|TRBJ2-7
CASSLDWAGYEQYF
TGCGCCAGCAGCTTGGATTGGGCCGGATACGAGCAGTACTTC
>.|.|TRBV27|TRBJ2-1
CASSLSGVARDEQFF
TGTGCCAGCAGTTTATCGGGAGTGGCACGGGATGAGCAGTTCTTC
>.|TRBD1|TRBV13|TRBJ2-2
CASSYWTGGINTGELFF
TGTGCCAGCAGCTATTGGACAGGGGGCATTAACACCGGGGAGCTGTTTTTT
>.|TRBD1|TRBV30|TRBJ1-1
CAGQGERAFF
TGTGCCGGACAGGGGGAGCGAGCTTTCTTT
>.|TRBD1|TRBV6-1|TRBJ1-1
CASSEYPPPRDRGNEAFF
TGTGCCAGCAGTGAATACCCACCCCCCAGGGACAGGGGGAACGAAGCTTTCTTT
>.|.|TRBV5-1|TRBJ2-7
CASSLLGDEQYF
TGCGCCAGCAGCCTACTAGGTGACGAGCAGTACTTC
>few|.|TRBV4-2|TRBJ1-4
CASSQEAGEGEKLFF
TGTGCCAGCAGCCAAGAAGCCGGGGAGGGTGAAAAACTGTTTTTT
>.|.|TRBV9|TRBJ2-7
CASSVGEGGLLEQYF
TGTGCCAGCAGCGTAGGGGAGGGGGGGCTCCTCGAGCAGTACTTC